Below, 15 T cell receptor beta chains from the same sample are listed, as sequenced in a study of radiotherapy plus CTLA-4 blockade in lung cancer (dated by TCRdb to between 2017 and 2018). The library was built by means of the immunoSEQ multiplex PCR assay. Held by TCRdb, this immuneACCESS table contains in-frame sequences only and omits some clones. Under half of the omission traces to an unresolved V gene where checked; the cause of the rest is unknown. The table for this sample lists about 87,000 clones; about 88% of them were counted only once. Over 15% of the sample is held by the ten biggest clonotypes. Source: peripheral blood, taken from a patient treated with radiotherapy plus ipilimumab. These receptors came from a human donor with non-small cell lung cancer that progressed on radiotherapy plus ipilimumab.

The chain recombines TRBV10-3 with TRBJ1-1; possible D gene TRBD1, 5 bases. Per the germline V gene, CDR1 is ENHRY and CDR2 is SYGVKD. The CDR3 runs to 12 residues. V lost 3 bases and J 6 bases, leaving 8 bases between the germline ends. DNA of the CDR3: TGTGCCATCAGTGACCCGGGGGCTGAAGCTTTCTTT. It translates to CAISDPGAEAFF.

CDR3: CASSLGWVARNIQYF. CDR3 bases: TGTGCCAGCAGTTTGGGTTGGGTGGCACGGAACATTCAGTACTTC. The chain combines TRBV28 with TRBJ2-4, with D unresolved. V shed 3 bases and J shed 7 bases, with 16 bases lying between them. CDR3 size: 15 residues. Germline CDR1 is MDHEN and CDR2 is SYDVKM.

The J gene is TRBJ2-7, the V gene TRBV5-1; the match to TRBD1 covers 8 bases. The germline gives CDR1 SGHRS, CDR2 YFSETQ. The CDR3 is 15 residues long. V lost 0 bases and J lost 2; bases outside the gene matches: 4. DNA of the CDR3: TGCGCCAGCAGCTTGGGACAGGGGCCCACCTACGAGCAGTACTTC. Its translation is CASSLGQGPTYEQYF.

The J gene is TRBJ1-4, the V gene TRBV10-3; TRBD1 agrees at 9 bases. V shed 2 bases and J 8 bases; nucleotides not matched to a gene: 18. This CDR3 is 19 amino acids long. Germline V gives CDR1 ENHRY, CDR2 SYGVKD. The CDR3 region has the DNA TGTGCCATCAGTGAGCCGCCCGGGACAGGGAAAGGGGCAGTCGAAAAACTGTTTTTT. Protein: CAISEPPGTGKGAVEKLFF.

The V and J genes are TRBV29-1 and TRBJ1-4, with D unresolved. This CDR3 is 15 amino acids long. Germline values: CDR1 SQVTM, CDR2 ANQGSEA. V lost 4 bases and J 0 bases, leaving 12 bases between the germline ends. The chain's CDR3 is CSVGIGSATNEKLFF. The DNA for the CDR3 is TGCAGCGTTGGAATCGGTTCTGCAACTAATGAAAAACTGTTTTTT.

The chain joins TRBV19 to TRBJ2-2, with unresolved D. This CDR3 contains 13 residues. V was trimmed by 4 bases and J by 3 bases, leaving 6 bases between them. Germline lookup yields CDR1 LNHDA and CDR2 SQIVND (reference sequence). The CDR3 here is CASSNLYTGELFF. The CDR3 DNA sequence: TGTGCCAGTAGTAACCTTTACACCGGGGAGCTGTTTTTT.

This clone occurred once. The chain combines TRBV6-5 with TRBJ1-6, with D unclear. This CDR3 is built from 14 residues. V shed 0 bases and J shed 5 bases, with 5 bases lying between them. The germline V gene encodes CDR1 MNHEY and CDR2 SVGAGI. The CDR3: CASSYSLNNSPLHF. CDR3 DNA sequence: TGTGCCAGCAGTTACTCCCTCAATAATTCACCCCTCCACTTT.

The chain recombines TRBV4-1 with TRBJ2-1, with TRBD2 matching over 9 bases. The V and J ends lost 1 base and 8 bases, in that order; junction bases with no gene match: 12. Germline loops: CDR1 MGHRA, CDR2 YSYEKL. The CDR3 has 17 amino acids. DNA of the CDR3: TGCGCCAGCAGCCAAGGACTCGGTAGCGGGAGTGGCCATGAGCAGTTCTTC. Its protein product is CASSQGLGSGSGHEQFF.

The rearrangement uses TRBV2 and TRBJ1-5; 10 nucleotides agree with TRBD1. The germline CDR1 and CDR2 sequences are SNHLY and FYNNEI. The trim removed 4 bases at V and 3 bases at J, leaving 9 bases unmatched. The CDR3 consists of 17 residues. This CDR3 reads CASSGRDRGRNNQPQHF. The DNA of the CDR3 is TGTGCCAGCAGTGGCCGGGACAGGGGCCGCAACAATCAGCCCCAGCATTTT. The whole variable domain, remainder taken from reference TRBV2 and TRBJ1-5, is EPEVTQTPSHQVTQMGQEVILRCVPISNHLYFYWYRQILGQKVEFLVSFYNNEISEKSEIFDDQFSVERPDGSNFTLKIRSTKLEDSAMYFCASSGRDRGRNNQPQHFGDGTRLSIL.

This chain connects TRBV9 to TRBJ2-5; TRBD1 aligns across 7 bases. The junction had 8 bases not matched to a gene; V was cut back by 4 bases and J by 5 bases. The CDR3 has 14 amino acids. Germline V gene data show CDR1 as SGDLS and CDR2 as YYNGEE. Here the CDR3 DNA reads TGTGCCAGCAGCCAACAGGGGAGTGGGGAGACCCAGTACTTC. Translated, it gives CASSQQGSGETQYF.

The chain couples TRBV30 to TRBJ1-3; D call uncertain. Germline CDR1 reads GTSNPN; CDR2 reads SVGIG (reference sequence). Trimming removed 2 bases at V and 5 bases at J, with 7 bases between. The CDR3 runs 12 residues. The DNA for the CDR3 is TGTGCCTGGAGTAAAACAAGAAACACCATATATTTT. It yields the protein CAWSKTRNTIYF.

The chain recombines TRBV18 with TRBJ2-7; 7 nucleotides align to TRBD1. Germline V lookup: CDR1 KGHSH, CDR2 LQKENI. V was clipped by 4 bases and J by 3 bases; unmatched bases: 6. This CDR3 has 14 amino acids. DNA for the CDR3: TGTGCCAGCTCACTGAACAGGGGCGTCTACGAGCAGTACTTC. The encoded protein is CASSLNRGVYEQYF.

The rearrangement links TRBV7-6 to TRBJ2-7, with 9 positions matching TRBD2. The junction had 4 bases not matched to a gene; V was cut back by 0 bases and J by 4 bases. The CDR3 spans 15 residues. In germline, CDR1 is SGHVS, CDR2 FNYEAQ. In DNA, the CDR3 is TGTGCCAGCAGCTTAGCGGCGGGGGGGCCTTACGAGCAGTACTTC. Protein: CASSLAAGGPYEQYF.

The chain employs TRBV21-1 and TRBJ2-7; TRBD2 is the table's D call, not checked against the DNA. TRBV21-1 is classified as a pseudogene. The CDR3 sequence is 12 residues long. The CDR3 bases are TGTGCCAGCAGCAAGGACCCAGAGCGGGAGTACTTC. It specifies CASSKDPEREYF.

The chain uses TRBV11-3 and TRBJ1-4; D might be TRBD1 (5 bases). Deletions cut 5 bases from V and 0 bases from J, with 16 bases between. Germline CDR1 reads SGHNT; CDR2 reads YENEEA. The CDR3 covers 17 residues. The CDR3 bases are TGTGCCAGCAGCCCATCATCAGGGCTGACAACTAATGAAAAACTGTTTTTT. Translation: CASSPSSGLTTNEKLFF.